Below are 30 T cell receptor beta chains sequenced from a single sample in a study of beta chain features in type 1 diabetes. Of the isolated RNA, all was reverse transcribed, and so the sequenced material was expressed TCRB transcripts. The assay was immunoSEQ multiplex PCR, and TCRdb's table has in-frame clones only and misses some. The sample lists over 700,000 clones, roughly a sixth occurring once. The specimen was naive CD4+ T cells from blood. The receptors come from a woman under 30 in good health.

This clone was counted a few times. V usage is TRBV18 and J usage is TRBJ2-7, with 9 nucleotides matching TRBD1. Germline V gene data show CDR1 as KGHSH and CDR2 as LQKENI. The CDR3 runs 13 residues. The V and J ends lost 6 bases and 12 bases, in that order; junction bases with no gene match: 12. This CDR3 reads CASSPPQGALWYF. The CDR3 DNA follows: TGTGCCAGCTCTCCGCCACAGGGGGCATTGTGGTACTTC.

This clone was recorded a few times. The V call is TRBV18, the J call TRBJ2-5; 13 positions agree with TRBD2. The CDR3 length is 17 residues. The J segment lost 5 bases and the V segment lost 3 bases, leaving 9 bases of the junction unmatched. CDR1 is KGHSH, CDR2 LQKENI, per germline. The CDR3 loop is CASSPRTSGRKIETQYF. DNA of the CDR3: TGTGCCAGCTCACCTAGGACTAGCGGGAGAAAGATTGAGACCCAGTACTTC.

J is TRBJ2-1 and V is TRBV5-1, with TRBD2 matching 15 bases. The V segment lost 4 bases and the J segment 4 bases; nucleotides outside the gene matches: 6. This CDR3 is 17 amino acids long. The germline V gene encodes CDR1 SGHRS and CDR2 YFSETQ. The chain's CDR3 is CASSTRTSGRVYNEQFF. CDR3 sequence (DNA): TGCGCCAGCAGCACTCGGACTAGCGGGAGGGTGTACAATGAGCAGTTCTTC.

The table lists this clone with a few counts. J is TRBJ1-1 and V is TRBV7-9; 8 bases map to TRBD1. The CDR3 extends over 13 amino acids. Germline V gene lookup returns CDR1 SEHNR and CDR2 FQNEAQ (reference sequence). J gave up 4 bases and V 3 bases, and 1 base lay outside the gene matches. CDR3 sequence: CASSFGQGTEAFF. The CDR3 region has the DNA TGTGCCAGCAGCTTTGGACAGGGCACTGAAGCTTTCTTT.

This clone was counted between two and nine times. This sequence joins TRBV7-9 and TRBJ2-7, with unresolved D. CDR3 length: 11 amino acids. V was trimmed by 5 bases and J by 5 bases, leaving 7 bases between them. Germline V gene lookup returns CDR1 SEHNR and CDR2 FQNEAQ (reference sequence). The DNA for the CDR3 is TGTGCCAGCAGCAGCCGGGACGAGCAGTACTTC. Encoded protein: CASSSRDEQYF.

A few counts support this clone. The DNA of the CDR3 is TGCGCCAGCAGCACTTCAGGACAGGGGGGATCCTCTGGGGCCAACGTCCTGACTTTC. This sequence encodes CASSTSGQGGSSGANVLTF. This sequence joins TRBV5-1 and TRBJ2-6; 10 bases fit TRBD1. The length of the CDR3 is 19 residues. Germline V CDR1 and CDR2: SGHRS, YFSETQ. Germline trimming cut 4 bases from V and 0 bases from J; bases unmatched to any gene: 10.

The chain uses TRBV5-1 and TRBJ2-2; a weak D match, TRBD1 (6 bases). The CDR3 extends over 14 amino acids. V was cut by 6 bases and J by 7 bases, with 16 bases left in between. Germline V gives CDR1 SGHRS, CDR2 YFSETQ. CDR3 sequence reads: CASTRDNAGGELFF. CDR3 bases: TGCGCCAGCACTAGGGACAATGCCGGCGGGGAGCTGTTTTTT.

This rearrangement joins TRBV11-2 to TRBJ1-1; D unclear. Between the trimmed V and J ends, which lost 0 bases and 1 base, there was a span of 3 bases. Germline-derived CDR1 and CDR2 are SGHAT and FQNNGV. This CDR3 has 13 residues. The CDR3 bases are TGTGCCAGCAGCTTAGAGTCGAACACTGAAGCTTTCTTT. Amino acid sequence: CASSLESNTEAFF.

CDR3 residues: CSVPGLAGQETQYF. The CDR3 nucleotides read TGCAGCGTTCCAGGACTAGCGGGGCAAGAGACCCAGTACTTC. The rearrangement joins TRBV29-1 to TRBJ2-5; 12 bases fit TRBD2. Germline CDR1 is SQVTM and CDR2 is ANQGSEA. The CDR3 covers 14 residues. V shed 5 bases, J shed 2 bases, and the junction held 3 bases outside the gene matches.

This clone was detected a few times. The CDR3 region is CASSLDLSPYEQYF. DNA for the CDR3: TGTGCCAGCAGCTTAGACCTTAGCCCCTACGAGCAGTACTTC. V is TRBV7-9 and J is TRBJ2-7, with D unclear. The CDR3 runs 14 residues. Germline V gives CDR1 SEHNR, CDR2 FQNEAQ (reference sequence). V lost 1 base, J lost 2 bases, and 9 bases lay in between. The variable domain in full, with the rest retrieved from reference TRBV7-9 and TRBJ2-7, is DTGVSQNPRHKITKRGQNVTFRCDPISEHNRLYWYRQTLGQGPEFLTYFQNEAQLEKSRLLSDRFSAERPKGSFSTLEIQRTEQGDSAMYLCASSLDLSPYEQYFGPGTRLTVT.

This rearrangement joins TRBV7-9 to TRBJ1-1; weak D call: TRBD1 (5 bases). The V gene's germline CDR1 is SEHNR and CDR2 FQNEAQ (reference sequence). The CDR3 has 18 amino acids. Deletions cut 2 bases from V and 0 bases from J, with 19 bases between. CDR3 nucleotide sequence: TGTGCCAGCAGCTTATGGCGTTCCGGGACGGGGATGAACACTGAAGCTTTCTTT. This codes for CASSLWRSGTGMNTEAFF.

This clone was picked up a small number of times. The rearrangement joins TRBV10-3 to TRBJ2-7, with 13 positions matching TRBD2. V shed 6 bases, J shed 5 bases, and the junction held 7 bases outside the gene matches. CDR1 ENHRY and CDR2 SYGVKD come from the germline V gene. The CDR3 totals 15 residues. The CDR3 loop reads CAIRRTSGSSHEQYF. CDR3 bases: TGTGCCATCAGACGGACTAGCGGGAGTTCACACGAGCAGTACTTC.

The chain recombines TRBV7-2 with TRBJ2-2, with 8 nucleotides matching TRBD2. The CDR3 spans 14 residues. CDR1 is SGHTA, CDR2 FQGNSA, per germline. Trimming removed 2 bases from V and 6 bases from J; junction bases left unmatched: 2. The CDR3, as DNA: TGTGCCAGCAGCTTACCGACTAGCGCCGGGGAGCTGTTTTTT. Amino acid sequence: CASSLPTSAGELFF.

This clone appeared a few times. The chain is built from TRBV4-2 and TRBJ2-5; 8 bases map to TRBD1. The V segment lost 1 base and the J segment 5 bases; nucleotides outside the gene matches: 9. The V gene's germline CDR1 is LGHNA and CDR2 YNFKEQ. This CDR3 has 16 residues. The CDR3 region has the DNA TGTGCCAGCAGCCAAGCTATGACAGGGGCAGGGGAGACCCAGTACTTC. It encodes CASSQAMTGAGETQYF.

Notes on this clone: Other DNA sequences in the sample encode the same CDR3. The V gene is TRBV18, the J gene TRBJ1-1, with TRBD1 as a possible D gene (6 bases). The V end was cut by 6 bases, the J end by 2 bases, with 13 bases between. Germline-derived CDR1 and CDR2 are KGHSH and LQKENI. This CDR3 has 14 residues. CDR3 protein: CASSPQGTNTEAFF. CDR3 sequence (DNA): TGTGCCAGCTCTCCTCAGGGGACTAACACTGAAGCTTTCTTT.

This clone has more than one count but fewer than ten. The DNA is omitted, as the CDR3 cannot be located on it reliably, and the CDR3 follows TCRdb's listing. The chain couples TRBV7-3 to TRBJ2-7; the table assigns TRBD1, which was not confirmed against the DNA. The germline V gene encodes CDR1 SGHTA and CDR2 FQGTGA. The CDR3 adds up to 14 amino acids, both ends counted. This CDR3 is CASSFGPGLYEQYF.

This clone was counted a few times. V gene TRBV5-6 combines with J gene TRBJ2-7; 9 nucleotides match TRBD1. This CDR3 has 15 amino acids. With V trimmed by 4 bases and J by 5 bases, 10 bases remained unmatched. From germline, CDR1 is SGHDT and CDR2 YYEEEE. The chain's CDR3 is CASSLGQGNVNEQYF. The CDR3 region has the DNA TGTGCCAGCAGCCTCGGACAGGGGAACGTGAACGAGCAGTACTTC. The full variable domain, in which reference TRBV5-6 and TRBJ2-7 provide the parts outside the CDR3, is DAGVTQSPTHLIKTRGQQVTLRCSPKSGHDTVSWYQQALGQGPQFIFQYYEEEERQRGNFPDRFSGHQFPNYSSELNVNALLLGDSALYLCASSLGQGNVNEQYFGPGTRLTVT.

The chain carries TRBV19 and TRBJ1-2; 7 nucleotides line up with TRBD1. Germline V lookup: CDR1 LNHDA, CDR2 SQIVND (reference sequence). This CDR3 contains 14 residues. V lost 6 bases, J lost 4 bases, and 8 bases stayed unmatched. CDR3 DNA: TGTGCCAGTAGCCCCCGACAGGGCATCTATGGCTACACCTTC. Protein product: CASSPRQGIYGYTF.

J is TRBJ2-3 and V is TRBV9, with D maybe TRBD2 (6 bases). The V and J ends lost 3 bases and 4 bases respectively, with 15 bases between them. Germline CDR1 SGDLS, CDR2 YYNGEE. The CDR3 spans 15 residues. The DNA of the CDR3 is TGTGCCAGCAGCGCCGACCGACTAGGTCCAGATACGCAGTATTTT. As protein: CASSADRLGPDTQYF.

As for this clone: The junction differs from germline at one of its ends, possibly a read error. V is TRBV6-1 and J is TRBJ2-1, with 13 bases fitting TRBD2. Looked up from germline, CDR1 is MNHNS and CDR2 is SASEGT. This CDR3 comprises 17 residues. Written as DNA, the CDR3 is TGTGCCATCAGTGAGGGGACTAGCGGGATCCCCTACAATGAGCAGTTCTTC. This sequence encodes CAISEGTSGIPYNEQFF.

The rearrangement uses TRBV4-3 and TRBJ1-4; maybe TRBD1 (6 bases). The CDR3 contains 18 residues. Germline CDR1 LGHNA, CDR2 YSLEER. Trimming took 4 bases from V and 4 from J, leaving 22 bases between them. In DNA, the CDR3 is TGCGCCAGCAGCCGGTCTATTGACACAGGGCCAATTAATGAAAAACTGTTTTTT. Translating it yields CASSRSIDTGPINEKLFF.

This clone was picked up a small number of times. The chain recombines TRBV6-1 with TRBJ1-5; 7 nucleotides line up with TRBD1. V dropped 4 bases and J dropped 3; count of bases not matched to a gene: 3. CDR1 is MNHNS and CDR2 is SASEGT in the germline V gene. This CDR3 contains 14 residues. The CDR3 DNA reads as TGTGCCAGCAGTGTGACAGGGATCAATCAGCCCCAGCATTTT. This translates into CASSVTGINQPQHF.

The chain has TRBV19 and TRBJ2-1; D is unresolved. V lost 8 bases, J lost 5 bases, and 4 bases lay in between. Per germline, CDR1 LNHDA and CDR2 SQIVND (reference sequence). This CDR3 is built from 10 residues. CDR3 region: CASADNEQFF. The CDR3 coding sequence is TGTGCCAGTGCCGACAATGAGCAGTTCTTC.

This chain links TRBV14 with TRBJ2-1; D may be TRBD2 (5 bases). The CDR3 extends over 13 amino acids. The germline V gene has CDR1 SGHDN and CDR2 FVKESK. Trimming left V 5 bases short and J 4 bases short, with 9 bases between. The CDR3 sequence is CASSSDSYNEQFF. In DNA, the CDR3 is TGTGCCAGCAGCTCGGACTCATACAATGAGCAGTTCTTC.

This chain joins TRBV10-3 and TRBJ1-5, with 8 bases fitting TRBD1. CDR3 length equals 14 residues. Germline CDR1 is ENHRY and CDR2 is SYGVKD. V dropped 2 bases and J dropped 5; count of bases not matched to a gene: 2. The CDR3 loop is CAISEAGGDQPQHF. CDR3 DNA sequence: TGTGCCATCAGTGAGGCAGGGGGCGATCAGCCCCAGCATTTT.

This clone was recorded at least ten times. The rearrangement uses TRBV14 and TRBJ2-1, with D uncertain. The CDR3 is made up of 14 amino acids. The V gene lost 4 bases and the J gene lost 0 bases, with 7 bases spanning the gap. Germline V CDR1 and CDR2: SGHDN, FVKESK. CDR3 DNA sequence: TGTGCCAGCAGCCGGTGGGGCTCCTACAATGAGCAGTTCTTC. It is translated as CASSRWGSYNEQFF.

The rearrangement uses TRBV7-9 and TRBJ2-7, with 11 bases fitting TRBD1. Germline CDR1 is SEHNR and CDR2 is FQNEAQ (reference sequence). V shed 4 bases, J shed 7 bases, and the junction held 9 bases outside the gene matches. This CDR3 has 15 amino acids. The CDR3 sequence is CASSSFAGTGGEQYF. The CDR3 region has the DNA TGTGCCAGCAGCTCCTTCGCGGGGACAGGGGGAGAGCAGTACTTC.

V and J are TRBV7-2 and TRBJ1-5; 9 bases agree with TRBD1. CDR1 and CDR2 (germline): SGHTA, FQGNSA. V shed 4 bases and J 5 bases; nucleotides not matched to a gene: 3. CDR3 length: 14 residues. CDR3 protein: CASSSRTGDQPQHF. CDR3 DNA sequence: TGTGCCAGCAGCTCCCGGACAGGGGATCAGCCCCAGCATTTT.

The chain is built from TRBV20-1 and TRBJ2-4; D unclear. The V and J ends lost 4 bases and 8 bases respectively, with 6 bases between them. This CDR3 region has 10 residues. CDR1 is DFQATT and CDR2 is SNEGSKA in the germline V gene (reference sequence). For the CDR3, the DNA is TGCAGTGCTATAGAGGACATTCAGTACTTC. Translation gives CSAIEDIQYF.

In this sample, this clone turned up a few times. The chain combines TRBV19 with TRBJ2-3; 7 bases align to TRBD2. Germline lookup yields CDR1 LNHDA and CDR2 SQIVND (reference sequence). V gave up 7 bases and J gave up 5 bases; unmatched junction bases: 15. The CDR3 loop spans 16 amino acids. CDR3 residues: CASKEGRASGGDTQYF. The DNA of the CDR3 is TGTGCCAGTAAGGAGGGACGGGCGTCGGGGGGAGATACGCAGTATTTT.